What follows are 6 T cell receptor beta chains derived from one specimen sequenced in a study of cytomegalovirus exposure and HLA in healthy donors (dated by TCRdb to 2015 to 2018). Receptors were amplified or captured by the immunoSEQ multiplex PCR assay. TCRdb limited this immuneACCESS table to in-frame rearrangements with V and J called. A share of clones is missing; checked studies link under half to unresolved V genes, and the rest is unexplained. The table for this sample lists roughly 120,000 clones; about 91% of them were counted only once. 1.5% to 2% of the sample is taken by the ten largest. The material sequenced was PBMCs. These receptor sequences come from a man aged 18 to 30 in good health and CMV-seronegative.

The chain recombines TRBV6-1 with TRBJ2-1; TRBD1 is a possible D gene (5 bases). The germline V gene has CDR1 MNHNS and CDR2 SASEGT. Trimming removed 8 bases from V and 2 bases from J, with 13 bases in between. The CDR3 runs to 14 residues. The CDR3 sequence is CASESQGPYNEQFF. CDR3 bases: TGTGCCAGCGAGAGTCAGGGTCCCTACAATGAGCAGTTCTTC.

In this sample, this clone turned up a few times. The chain recombines TRBV9 with TRBJ2-7, with a possible D match to TRBD1 (5 bases). Germline V gives CDR1 SGDLS, CDR2 YYNGEE. Trimming cost V 3 bases and J 6 bases, with 7 bases left between them. This CDR3 spans 11 amino acids. The CDR3, as DNA: TGTGCCAGCAGCGCGCAGGGCGAGCAGTACTTC. Protein sequence: CASSAQGEQYF.

The J gene is TRBJ2-1, the V gene TRBV19; tentative D call: TRBD2 (6 bases). Deletions cut 4 bases from V and 8 bases from J, with 12 bases between. The CDR3 sequence is 13 residues long. Germline V CDR1 and CDR2: LNHDA, SQIVND (reference sequence). CDR3 in DNA: TGTGCCAGTAGTACAACTAGCCTCGATGAGCAGTTCTTC. Translated, it gives CASSTTSLDEQFF.

A few counts support this clone. The chain uses TRBV2 and TRBJ1-1, with no clear D. V lost 4 bases to trimming and J lost 0 bases, with 9 bases between them. Germline V gene sequence: CDR1 SNHLY, CDR2 FYNNEI. CDR3 size: 14 residues. The CDR3 region has the DNA TGTGCCAGCAGTGTACACACCGTGAACACTGAAGCTTTCTTT. Residues: CASSVHTVNTEAFF.

The chain is built from TRBV6-1 and TRBJ2-3; tentative D call: TRBD1 (6 bases). Germline CDR1 and CDR2: MNHNS and SASEGT. The CDR3 runs 13 residues. Deletions cut 7 bases from V and 2 bases from J, with 10 bases between. CDR3 loop: CASTGQITDTQYF. The CDR3 nucleotides read TGTGCCAGCACTGGACAGATCACAGATACGCAGTATTTT.

The chain links TRBV5-1 to TRBJ2-7; maybe TRBD1 (6 bases). Germline values: CDR1 SGHRS, CDR2 YFSETQ. The CDR3 runs 13 residues. V lost 1 base and J lost 6, with 11 bases in between. The CDR3 DNA sequence: TGCGCCAGCAGCTTGACAGGGACGAGCGAGCAGTACTTC. Protein sequence: CASSLTGTSEQYF.